This TCR beta chain was observed in a study of blood T cell repertoires in COVID-19. Sequenced by immunoSEQ multiplex PCR; TCRdb stores in-frame clones only, minus some. Here the sample spans 250,000 to 350,000 clones, approximately 90% being singletons. Study members were between about 18 and 95 years old and lived in approximately 25 US regions. The study assigned cohorts using participant-reported clinical history. The material sequenced was PBMCs or T cells enriched from blood (not recorded which). The clonotype was recovered from a woman in her late teens or twenties who had recovered from COVID-19.

The CDR3 DNA reads TGTGCCAGCTCACCACTAGCTGAACAGGCTAACTATGGCTACACCTTC. It specifies CASSPLAEQANYGYTF. The J gene is TRBJ1-2, the V gene TRBV18, with a possible D match to TRBD1 (5 bases). Germline lookup yields CDR1 KGHSH and CDR2 LQKENI. V lost 1 base, J lost 0 bases, and 12 bases lay in between. The CDR3 length is 16 residues.